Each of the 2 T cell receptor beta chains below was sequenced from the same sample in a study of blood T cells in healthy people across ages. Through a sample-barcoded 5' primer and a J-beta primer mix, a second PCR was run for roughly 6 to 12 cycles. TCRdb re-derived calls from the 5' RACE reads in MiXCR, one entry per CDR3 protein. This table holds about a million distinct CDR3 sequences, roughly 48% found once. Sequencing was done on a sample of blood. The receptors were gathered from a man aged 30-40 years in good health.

DNA for the CDR3: TGTGCCAGCAGTTCCAACACCGGGCTCAACAACATTCAGTACTTC. Residues: CASSSNTGLNNIQYF. The chain has TRBV27 and TRBJ2-4; D remains ambiguous. CDR3 length: 15 residues. With 4 bases removed from V and 7 bases from J, the gap between germline ends came to 17 bases. Germline V gene lookup returns CDR1 MNHEY and CDR2 SMNVEV (reference sequence).

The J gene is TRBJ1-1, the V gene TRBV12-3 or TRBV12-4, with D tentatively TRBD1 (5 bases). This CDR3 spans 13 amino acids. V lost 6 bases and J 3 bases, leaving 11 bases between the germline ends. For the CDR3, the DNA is TGTGCCAGCAGAGGCTCGGGGCACACTGAAGCTTTCTTT. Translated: CASRGSGHTEAFF.